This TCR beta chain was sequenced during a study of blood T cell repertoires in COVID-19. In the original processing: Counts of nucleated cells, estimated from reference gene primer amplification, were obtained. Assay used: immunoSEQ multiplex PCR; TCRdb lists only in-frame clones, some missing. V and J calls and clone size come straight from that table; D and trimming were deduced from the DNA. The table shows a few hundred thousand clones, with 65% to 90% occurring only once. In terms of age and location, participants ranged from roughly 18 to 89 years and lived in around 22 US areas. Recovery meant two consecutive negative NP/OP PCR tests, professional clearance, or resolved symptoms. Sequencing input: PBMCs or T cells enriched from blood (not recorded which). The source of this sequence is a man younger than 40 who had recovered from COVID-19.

The DNA of the CDR3 is TGTGCCAGCACGCCTAGCGGGAGGGAAGAGACCCAGTACTTC. Translating it yields CASTPSGREETQYF. The chain uses TRBV11-3 and TRBJ2-5, with TRBD2 matching over 12 bases. The junction had 3 bases not matched to a gene; V was cut back by 7 bases and J by 3 bases. CDR1 is SGHNT and CDR2 is YENEEA in the germline V gene. CDR3 length: 14 residues.